This T cell receptor beta chain was recorded in a study of cytomegalovirus exposure and HLA in healthy donors. Germline V gives CDR1 SGHRS, CDR2 YFSETQ. V was clipped by 4 bases and J by 4 bases; unmatched bases: 3. The CDR3 length is 14 residues. The study's findings and limits: Upon later analysis, HLA-associated TCR beta chains proved more clonally expanded than other, equally common chains.

Primers for the PCR totalled 60 Vbeta and 13 Jbeta. Only in-frame clones appear in the TCRdb table, and some are missing; sequencing was by immunoSEQ multiplex PCR. The sample totals tens of thousands of clones. A remark on this clone: Antigen: not known.

V gene TRBV5-1 combines with J gene TRBJ2-1; 9 bases match TRBD2. Sequenced: PBMCs. This clonotype was obtained from a girl aged 10 to 17 in good health and CMV-seropositive. In DNA, the CDR3 is TGCGCCAGCAGCCCTAGCGGGGCTTACAATGAGCAGTTCTTC. Its protein product is CASSPSGAYNEQFF. Complete variable domain (other parts from reference TRBV5-1 and TRBJ2-1): KAGVTQTPRYLIKTRGQQVTLSCSPISGHRSVSWYQQTPGQGLQFLFEYFSETQRNKGNFPGRFSGRQFSNSRSEMNVSTLELGDSALYLCASSPSGAYNEQFFGPGTRLTVL.